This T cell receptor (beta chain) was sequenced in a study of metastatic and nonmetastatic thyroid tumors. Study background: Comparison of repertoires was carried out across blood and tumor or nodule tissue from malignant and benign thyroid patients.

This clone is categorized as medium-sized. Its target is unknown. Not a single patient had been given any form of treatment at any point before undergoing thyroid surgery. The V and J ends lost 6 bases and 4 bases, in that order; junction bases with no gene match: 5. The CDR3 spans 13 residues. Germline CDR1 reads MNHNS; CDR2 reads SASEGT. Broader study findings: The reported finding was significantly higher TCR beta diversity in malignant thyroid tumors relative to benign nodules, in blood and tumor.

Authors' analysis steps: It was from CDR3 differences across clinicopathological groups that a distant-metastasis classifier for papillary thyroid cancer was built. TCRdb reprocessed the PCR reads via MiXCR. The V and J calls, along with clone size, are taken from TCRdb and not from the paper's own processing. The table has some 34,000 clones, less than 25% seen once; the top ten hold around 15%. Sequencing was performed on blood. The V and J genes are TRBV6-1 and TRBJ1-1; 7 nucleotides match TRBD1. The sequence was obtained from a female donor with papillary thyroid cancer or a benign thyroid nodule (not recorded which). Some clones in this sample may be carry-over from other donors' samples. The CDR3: CASSSKGATEAFF. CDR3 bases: TGTGCCAGCAGCTCGAAGGGGGCCACTGAAGCTTTCTTT.